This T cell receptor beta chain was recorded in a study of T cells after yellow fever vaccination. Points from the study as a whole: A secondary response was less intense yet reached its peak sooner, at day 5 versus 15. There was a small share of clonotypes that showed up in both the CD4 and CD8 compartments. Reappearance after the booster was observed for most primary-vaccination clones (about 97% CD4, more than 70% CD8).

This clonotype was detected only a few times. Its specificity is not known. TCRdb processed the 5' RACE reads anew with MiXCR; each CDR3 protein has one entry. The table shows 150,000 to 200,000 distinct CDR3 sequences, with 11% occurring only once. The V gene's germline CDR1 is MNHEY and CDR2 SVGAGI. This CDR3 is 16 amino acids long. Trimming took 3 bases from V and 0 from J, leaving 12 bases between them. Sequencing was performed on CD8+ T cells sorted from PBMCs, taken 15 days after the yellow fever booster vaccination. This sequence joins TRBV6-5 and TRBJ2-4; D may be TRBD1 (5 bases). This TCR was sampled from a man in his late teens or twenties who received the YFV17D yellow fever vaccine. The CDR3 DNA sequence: TGTGCCAGCAGTTATTGGCGGACATTAGCCAAAAACATTCAGTACTTC. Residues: CASSYWRTLAKNIQYF.